Here is one TCR beta chain with its context. Using immunoSEQ multiplex PCR, the repertoire was profiled, and TCRdb retains in-frame clones only, with some absent. Of just under 95,000 clones detected, 70% to 90% appear once; the ten largest clones hold around 9.6%. These data come from a study of T cell responses to AZD1222 COVID-19 vaccine. The V and J ends lost 5 bases and 4 bases respectively, with 18 bases between them. The length of the CDR3 is 15 residues. Germline V gives CDR1 SGHDT, CDR2 YYEEEE. The clonotype comes from an adult in good health. J is TRBJ2-5 and V is TRBV5-6; D not resolved. The sample here was peripheral blood, taken on day 0 of AZD1222 vaccination. The CDR3 coding sequence is TGTGCCAGCAGTTCCACTATCCCCTCGCGAGAGACCCAGTACTTC. Translation: CASSSTIPSRETQYF.